This T cell receptor beta chain is drawn from a study of identical twins. Notes on the study in general: One should note that invariant MAIT and iNKT cells could partly confound zero-insertion analyses. With abundant cord blood beta clonotypes, insertions were fewer; memory repertoires showed no such pattern. The degree of excess twin sharing was weaker in beta out-of-frame sequences.

TCRdb itself ran the 5' RACE reads through MiXCR, one entry per CDR3 protein. The sample lists about 530,000 distinct CDR3 sequences, approximately 20% occurring once. Concerning this clonotype: What it binds is not known.

Germline V lookup: CDR1 DFQATT, CDR2 SNEGSKA (reference sequence). This CDR3 spans 14 amino acids. Trimming shortened V by 0 bases and J by 1 base, and 9 bases separated the two germline ends. The same data also contributed to another study, on yellow fever vaccine responses in identical twins.

This TCR derives from a woman under 30 in good health. The rearrangement joins TRBV20-1 to TRBJ1-1; D unclear. The specimen sequenced was CD4+ T cells sorted from blood. The CDR3 loop reads CSARDPPRNTEAFF. The DNA of the CDR3 is TGCAGTGCTAGAGACCCACCTAGGAACACTGAAGCTTTCTTT.